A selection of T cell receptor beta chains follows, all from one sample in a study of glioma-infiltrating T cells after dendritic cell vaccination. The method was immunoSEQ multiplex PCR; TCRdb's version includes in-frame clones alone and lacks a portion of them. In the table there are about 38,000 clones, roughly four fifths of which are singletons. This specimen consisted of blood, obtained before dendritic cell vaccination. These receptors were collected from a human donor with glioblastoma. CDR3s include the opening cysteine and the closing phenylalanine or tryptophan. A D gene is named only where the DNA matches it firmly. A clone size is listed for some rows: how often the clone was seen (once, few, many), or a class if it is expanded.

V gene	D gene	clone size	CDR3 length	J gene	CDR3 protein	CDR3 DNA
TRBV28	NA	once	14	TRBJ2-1	CASSLSRGYNEQFF	TGTGCCAGCAGTTTAAGTAGAGGCTACAATGAGCAGTTCTTC
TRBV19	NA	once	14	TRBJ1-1	CASSITHGNTEAFF	TGTGCCAGTAGTATAACCCACGGGAACACTGAAGCTTTCTTT
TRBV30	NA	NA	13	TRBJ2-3	CAWVLGDTDTQYF	TGTGCCTGGGTCCTAGGGGACACAGATACGCAGTATTTT
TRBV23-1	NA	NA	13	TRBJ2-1	CASSQRVYNEQFF	TGCGCCAGCAGTCAGCGAGTTTACAATGAGCAGTTCTTC
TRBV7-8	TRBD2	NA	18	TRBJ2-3	CASSSAYGSGGPTDTQYF	TGTGCCAGCAGCTCCGCATATGGTAGCGGGGGCCCCACAGATACGCAGTATTTT
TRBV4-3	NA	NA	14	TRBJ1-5	CASSQGTANQPQHF	TGCGCCAGCAGCCAAGGGACAGCCAATCAGCCCCAGCATTTT
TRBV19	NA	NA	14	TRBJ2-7	CASSIGTLTYEQYF	TGTGCCAGTAGTATAGGGACATTAACCTACGAGCAGTACTTC
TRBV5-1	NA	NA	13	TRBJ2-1	CASSPSSGNEQFF	TGCGCCAGCAGCCCCTCTAGTGGCAATGAGCAGTTCTTC
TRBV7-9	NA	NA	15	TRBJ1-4	CASSLETGTNEKLFF	TGTGCCAGCAGCTTAGAAACAGGGACTAATGAAAAACTGTTTTTT
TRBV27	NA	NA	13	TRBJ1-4	CASSRWQGEKLFF	TGTGCCAGCAGCCGTTGGCAGGGGGAAAAACTGTTTTTT
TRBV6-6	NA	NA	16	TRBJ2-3	CASSYSTIYITDTQYF	TGTGCCAGCAGTTACTCGACTATTTATATCACAGATACGCAGTATTTT
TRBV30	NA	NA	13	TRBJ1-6	CAGGSSYNSPLHF	TGTGCCGGGGGGAGTTCCTATAATTCACCCCTCCACTTT
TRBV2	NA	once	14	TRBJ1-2	CASSSGPVRVGYTF	TGTGCCAGCAGTTCAGGGCCAGTTAGGGTTGGCTACACCTTC
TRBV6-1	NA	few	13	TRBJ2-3	CASKAGRTDTQYF	TGTGCCAGCAAGGCAGGGCGCACAGATACGCAGTATTTT
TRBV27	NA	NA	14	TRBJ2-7	CASRRDPQTGEQYF	TGTGCCAGCAGACGGGACCCACAAACAGGGGAGCAGTACTTC
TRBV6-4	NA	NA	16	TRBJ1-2	CASSDSNRGGDYGYTF	TGTGCCAGCAGTGACTCGAACCGTGGAGGCGACTATGGCTACACCTTC
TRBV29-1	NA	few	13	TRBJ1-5	CSAGQSSNQPQHF	TGCAGCGCAGGACAGTCTAGCAATCAGCCCCAGCATTTT
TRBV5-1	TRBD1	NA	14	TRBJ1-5	CASRHRGSNQPQHF	TGCGCCAGCAGGCACAGGGGTAGCAATCAGCCCCAGCATTTT
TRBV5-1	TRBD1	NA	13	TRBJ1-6	CARLDRVGSPLHF	TGCGCCAGACTTGACAGGGTTGGTTCACCCCTCCACTTT
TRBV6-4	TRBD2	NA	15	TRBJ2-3	CASSASGGATDTQYF	TGTGCCAGCAGTGCTAGCGGGGGGGCCACAGATACGCAGTATTTT
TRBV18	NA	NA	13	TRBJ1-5	CASSPEGDQPQHF	TGTGCCAGCTCACCAGAGGGAGATCAGCCCCAGCATTTT
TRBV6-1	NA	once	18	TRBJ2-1	CASSDMVTWDNTYNEQFF	TGTGCCAGCAGTGATATGGTTACCTGGGACAACACCTACAATGAGCAGTTCTTC
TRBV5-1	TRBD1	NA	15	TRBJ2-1	CASSLQGQAYNEQFF	TGCGCCAGCAGCTTGCAAGGACAGGCCTACAATGAGCAGTTCTTC
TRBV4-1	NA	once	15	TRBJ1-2	CASSQDPGGLYGYTF	TGCGCCAGCAGCCAAGATCCGGGGGGGCTCTATGGCTACACCTTC
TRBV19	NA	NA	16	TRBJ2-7	CASSTRSPPMVYEQYF	TGTGCCAGTAGTACTCGGAGCCCTCCAATGGTCTACGAGCAGTACTTC
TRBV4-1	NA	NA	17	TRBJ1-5	CASSQEGGARVGQPQHF	TGCGCCAGCAGCCAAGAGGGGGGAGCGAGGGTAGGACAGCCCCAGCATTTT
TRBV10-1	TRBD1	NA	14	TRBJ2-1	CASRDGTGSNEQFF	TGCGCCAGCAGGGATGGGACAGGGTCTAATGAGCAGTTCTTC
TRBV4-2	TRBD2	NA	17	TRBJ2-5	CASSQIPTSGHGETQYF	TGTGCCAGCAGCCAGATCCCGACTAGCGGGCACGGAGAGACCCAGTACTTC